This record covers a single T cell receptor beta chain. These data come from a study of blood T cell repertoires in COVID-19. For the study at large: Samples came from the United States, Italy and Spain, spanning acute and convalescent COVID-19. The cDNA or gDNA used as material had been derived from T cells, B-cell-depleted T cells, or PBMCs.

Original processing methods: Amplification from reference gene primers served as the basis for estimated nucleated cell counts. Clones were read by immunoSEQ multiplex PCR, and TCRdb kept only the in-frame ones, dropping some. The D gene and trimming were derived from the DNA, and the V and J assignments and clone size from that table. Of fewer than 250,000 clones listed, about 83% were seen once; the top ten hold 8% to 10%. The sequenced sample was peripheral blood. This clonotype was obtained from a woman in her fifties or sixties with acute or convalescent COVID-19.

The DNA of the CDR3 is TGTGCCAGCACCGGGACAGGGGGCGGGGAGCAGTACTTC. Translating gives CASTGTGGGEQYF. This chain connects TRBV7-6 to TRBJ2-7; 12 bases align to TRBD1. Germline CDR1 SGHVS, CDR2 FNYEAQ. Trimming cost V 7 bases and J 7 bases; bases outside gene matches: 5. The CDR3 extends over 13 amino acids.